This paragraph reports one T cell receptor beta chain. CDR1 SNHLY and CDR2 FYNNEI come from the germline V gene. The V gene lost 6 bases and the J gene lost 5 bases, with 16 bases spanning the gap. The CDR3 is 15 residues long. The source of the sample is a study of blood T cell repertoires in COVID-19. The wider study: COVID-19 samples, acute and convalescent, were from the United States, Italy and Spain.

The authors' processing: Reference gene primer amplification gave estimated nucleated cell counts. The table came from immunoSEQ multiplex PCR; TCRdb's copy has only in-frame clones and leaves some out. The V and J calls and clone size come from that table; D and trimming were worked out from the DNA. The sample yields tens of thousands of clones, about 63% seen once. Source material: peripheral blood. The chain is built from TRBV2 and TRBJ1-4; no firm D call. The source is a woman aged 70-85 years with acute or convalescent COVID-19. The CDR3: CASSPTRTGNEKLFF. CDR3 DNA sequence: TGTGCCAGCAGCCCAACGAGGACGGGGAATGAAAAACTGTTTTTT.